A selection of T cell receptor beta chains follows, all from one sample in a study of blood T cell repertoires in COVID-19. TCRdb's copy holds only in-frame clones and misses some; the assay was immunoSEQ multiplex PCR. The sample comprises over 100,000 clones, roughly nine tenths of which are singletons, and roughly 5.5% rests with the top ten. Source material: peripheral blood. The receptors derive from a human donor in a cohort sampled during active COVID-19. Each CDR3 is given with its conserved first and last residue. The D gene is left open where the match is weak. Size tells how often a clone was seen (once, few, many) or the class of an expanded clone, and some rows leave it out.

d_call	v_call	j_call	clone_size	cdr3_aa	cdr3_nt
TRBD2	TRBV6-6	TRBJ2-5	-	CASSLEGGGRETQYF	TGTGCCAGCAGTTTAGAGGGCGGGGGGAGAGAGACCCAGTACTTC
-	TRBV6-5	TRBJ2-2	-	CASRFTSSNTGELFF	TGTGCCAGCAGGTTTACTAGCAGTAACACCGGGGAGCTGTTTTTT
TRBD2	TRBV6-4	TRBJ2-3	-	CASSDSTSGGDTQYF	TGTGCCAGCAGTGACTCGACTAGCGGGGGAGATACGCAGTATTTT
-	TRBV15	TRBJ1-4	-	CATSANRGAGNEKLFF	TGTGCCACCAGCGCAAATCGGGGGGCCGGGAATGAAAAACTGTTTTTT
-	TRBV27	TRBJ1-2	-	CASSLGGPYGYTF	TGTGCCAGCAGTCTAGGAGGTCCCTATGGCTACACCTTC
TRBD2	TRBV24-1	TRBJ2-1	-	CATSDITSGMGYNEQFF	TGTGCCACCAGTGATATAACTAGCGGGATGGGGTACAATGAGCAGTTCTTC
-	TRBV7-9	TRBJ1-1	-	CASSSNGQTEKHTEAFF	TGTGCCAGCAGCTCTAATGGCCAGACAGAGAAGCACACTGAAGCTTTCTTT
TRBD1	TRBV5-5	TRBJ1-2	-	CASSLDTGDLGYTF	TGTGCCAGCAGCTTGGATACAGGGGACCTTGGCTACACCTTC
TRBD1	TRBV5-4	TRBJ1-2	-	CASSVNRGGFYGYTF	TGTGCCAGCAGCGTGAACAGGGGTGGGTTCTATGGCTACACCTTC
TRBD1	TRBV4-1	TRBJ2-1	-	CASSQDPPGQGVFNEQFF	TGCGCCAGCAGCCAAGATCCGCCGGGACAGGGTGTTTTTAATGAGCAGTTCTTC
TRBD1	TRBV7-9	TRBJ2-3	-	CASSLGTGGYTDTQYF	TGTGCCAGCAGCTTAGGGACAGGGGGTTACACAGATACGCAGTATTTT
-	TRBV15	TRBJ1-1	-	CATSRRNLNTEAFF	TGTGCCACCAGCAGGAGGAACCTGAACACTGAAGCTTTCTTT
-	TRBV27	TRBJ2-1	-	CASSNGGGLLNEQFF	TGTGCCAGCAGTAATGGGGGCGGTCTTCTTAATGAGCAGTTCTTC
-	TRBV15	TRBJ2-2	-	CATSGWRTGELFF	TGTGCCACCAGCGGGTGGCGGACCGGGGAGCTGTTTTTT
-	TRBV6-5	TRBJ1-1	few	CASRYQLGTEAFF	TGTGCCAGCAGATACCAACTAGGAACTGAAGCTTTCTTT
TRBD2	TRBV6-2/TRBV6-3	TRBJ2-2	-	CASSLGLAGRELFF	TGTGCCAGCAGTCTCGGTTTAGCGGGGAGAGAGCTGTTTTTT
TRBD1	TRBV24-1	TRBJ2-1	-	CATSDWTGSNEQFF	TGTGCCACCAGTGATTGGACAGGAAGCAATGAGCAGTTCTTC
TRBD2	TRBV7-9	TRBJ2-1	-	CASSSTGTSPYNEQFF	TGTGCCAGCAGCTCTACCGGGACTAGCCCCTACAATGAGCAGTTCTTC
-	TRBV7-8	TRBJ2-1	-	CASSPGVGYNEQFF	TGTGCCAGCAGCCCCGGGGTCGGATACAATGAGCAGTTCTTC
TRBD2	TRBV27	TRBJ2-7	-	CASTNYGGGPKGSYEQYF	TGTGCCAGCACCAATTACGGGGGGGGACCCAAGGGGTCCTACGAGCAGTACTTC
TRBD1	TRBV2	TRBJ2-2	-	CASRPGQGTRELFF	TGTGCCAGCAGGCCGGGACAGGGTACGCGGGAGCTGTTTTTT
TRBD1	TRBV2	TRBJ1-5	-	CASRQGGGSQPQHF	TGTGCCAGTCGACAGGGGGGCGGGAGCCAGCCCCAGCATTTT
TRBD1	TRBV7-6	TRBJ2-1	-	CASSALQGPYNEQFF	TGTGCCAGCAGCGCATTACAGGGGCCCTACAATGAGCAGTTCTTC
TRBD1	TRBV30	TRBJ1-4	-	CAWSAGTVATNEKLFF	TGTGCCTGGAGTGCGGGGACAGTTGCAACTAATGAAAAACTGTTTTTT
-	TRBV9	TRBJ2-2	few	CASSQGGGTGELFF	TGTGCCAGCTCTCAGGGGGGTGGAACCGGGGAGCTGTTTTTT
TRBD2	TRBV7-2	TRBJ2-5	-	CASSLASGSQTQYF	TGTGCCAGCAGCTTAGCTAGCGGGAGTCAGACCCAGTACTTC
TRBD1	TRBV7-9	TRBJ2-7	-	CASSAPGTAYEQYF	TGTGCCAGCAGCGCCCCCGGGACAGCCTACGAGCAGTACTTC
TRBD2	TRBV7-9	TRBJ2-1	-	CASSLDPSGGRNEQFF	TGTGCCAGCAGCTTAGATCCTAGCGGGGGAAGAAATGAGCAGTTCTTC
TRBD1	TRBV6-5	TRBJ2-2	-	CASSYSGQGNTGELFF	TGTGCCAGCAGTTACTCTGGACAGGGAAACACCGGGGAGCTGTTTTTT
TRBD2	TRBV30	TRBJ2-3	-	CAWGRTSRDTQYF	TGTGCCTGGGGTAGGACTAGCAGAGATACGCAGTATTTT
-	TRBV9	TRBJ2-7	-	CASSGGTPLYEQYF	TGTGCCAGCAGCGGGGGGACTCCTCTCTACGAGCAGTACTTC
-	TRBV7-9	TRBJ1-5	-	CASSHLGGAQHF	TGTGCCAGCAGCCACCTAGGGGGAGCCCAGCATTTT
TRBD1	TRBV6-5	TRBJ1-5	-	CASTGGLLNQPQHF	TGTGCCAGCACAGGGGGACTCCTCAATCAGCCCCAGCATTTT
TRBD2	TRBV5-4	TRBJ2-7	once	CASSPREGGPTEQYF	TGTGCCAGCAGCCCCCGGGAGGGGGGGCCTACCGAGCAGTACTTC
-	TRBV13	TRBJ1-5	-	CASSFNFNQPQHF	TGTGCCAGCAGCTTTAACTTTAATCAGCCCCAGCATTTT
TRBD2	TRBV6-5	TRBJ2-7	-	CASSSQAGTSYEQYF	TGTGCCAGCAGTTCCCAAGCGGGGACCTCCTACGAGCAGTACTTC
-	TRBV4-3	TRBJ1-5	-	CASSQVENQPQHF	TGCGCCAGCAGCCAAGTCGAGAATCAGCCCCAGCATTTT
TRBD2	TRBV6-9	TRBJ2-2	-	CASSSPGTSGAANTGELFF	TGTGCCAGCAGTTCCCCCGGGACTAGCGGGGCGGCGAACACCGGGGAGCTGTTTTTT
TRBD2	TRBV4-3	TRBJ2-1	-	CASSQSLGAGGYNEQFF	TGCGCCAGCAGCCAATCCCTGGGGGCGGGGGGATACAATGAGCAGTTCTTC
-	TRBV9	TRBJ2-4	-	CASSVEARSYSIQYF	TGTGCCAGCAGCGTAGAGGCCAGGTCTTATAGCATTCAGTACTTC
TRBD1	TRBV6-5	TRBJ1-1	-	CASSYGGTGWFTEAFF	TGTGCCAGCAGTTACGGAGGGACAGGGTGGTTCACTGAAGCTTTCTTT
TRBD2	TRBV11-2	TRBJ2-7	-	CASSSGLAGIYEQYF	TGTGCCAGCAGCTCGGGACTAGCGGGGATCTACGAGCAGTACTTC
TRBD2	TRBV3-1/TRBV3-2	TRBJ2-5	-	CASRPGLGPQETQYF	TGTGCCAGCAGGCCAGGACTAGGACCCCAAGAGACCCAGTACTTC
-	TRBV2	TRBJ2-2	-	CASLNTGELFF	TGTGCCAGCTTAAACACCGGGGAGCTGTTTTTT
-	TRBV30	TRBJ2-3	once	CAWSRGRTNTDTQYF	TGTGCCTGGAGTAGGGGCAGGACAAACACAGATACGCAGTATTTT
TRBD2	TRBV7-2	TRBJ2-1	-	CASSFSGRGYNEQFF	TGTGCCAGCAGCTTCAGCGGGAGAGGTTACAATGAGCAGTTCTTC
TRBD1	TRBV7-2	TRBJ2-7	-	CASSLDRGSYEQYF	TGTGCCAGCAGCCTCGACAGGGGGTCTTACGAGCAGTACTTC
-	TRBV11-2	TRBJ2-7	-	CASSTERGEQYF	TGTGCCAGCAGCACCGAAAGAGGAGAGCAGTACTTC
-	TRBV5-6	TRBJ2-1	-	CASSFGTGYNEQFF	TGTGCCAGCAGCTTCGGAACGGGGTACAATGAGCAGTTCTTC
TRBD2	TRBV29-1	TRBJ2-3	-	CSVEERGARGVGTDTQYF	TGCAGCGTTGAGGAGCGGGGGGCCCGGGGGGTTGGCACAGATACGCAGTATTTT
-	TRBV2	TRBJ2-7	-	CASSPTPHYYEQYF	TGTGCCAGCAGCCCAACTCCCCACTACTACGAGCAGTACTTC
TRBD1	TRBV28	TRBJ1-2	-	CASYESGQELYGYTF	TGTGCCAGCTACGAGTCGGGACAGGAGCTCTATGGCTACACCTTC
-	TRBV25-1	TRBJ1-2	-	CASSEPGDYGYTF	TGTGCCAGCAGTGAGCCCGGGGACTATGGCTACACCTTC
-	TRBV7-8	TRBJ2-2	-	CASSKTWDPTGLGSGELFF	TGTGCCAGCAGCAAAACTTGGGACCCCACAGGGCTAGGTTCCGGGGAGCTGTTTTTT
-	TRBV29-1	TRBJ1-2	few	CSVRRQSLYGYTF	TGCAGCGTCCGTAGACAATCCCTCTATGGCTACACCTTC
-	TRBV6-5	TRBJ2-3	-	CASRRQKHIDTQYF	TGTGCCAGCAGGAGACAGAAGCACATAGATACGCAGTATTTT
TRBD2	TRBV19	TRBJ2-2	once	CASSLLTSGRPMLAGELFF	TGTGCCAGTAGTCTTTTGACTAGCGGGAGGCCCATGTTAGCCGGGGAGCTGTTTTTT
TRBD1	TRBV28	TRBJ1-5	few	CASSPGTVRGNQPQHF	TGTGCCAGCAGTCCGGGGACAGTCAGGGGCAATCAGCCCCAGCATTTT
TRBD1	TRBV5-1	TRBJ2-2	-	CASSSETGAGELFF	TGCGCCAGCAGCTCAGAGACAGGGGCCGGGGAGCTGTTTTTT
-	TRBV21-1	TRBJ2-7	-	CASSKGEQVDYEQYF	TGTGCCAGCAGCAAAGGGGAGCAGGTAGACTACGAGCAGTACTTC